The rows below give T cell receptor beta chains drawn from one sample of a study of shared clonotypes between healthy human individuals. Sequencing was performed with immunoSEQ multiplex PCR; in TCRdb, only in-frame clones are kept and a portion is missing. The data show some 2 million clones, roughly 94% seen once. Sequencing was done on a sample of naive CD4+ T cells sorted from blood. The receptor source for this set is a man between 18 and 35 years old in good health. The CDR3 runs from the conserved cysteine through the conserved F or W. D genes are given only for firm matches. Size is stated for part of the rows, as once, few or many counts, or as a class when the clone is expanded.

V	J	D	size	DNA	CDR3
TRBV7-2	TRBJ2-7	TRBD1	NA	TGTGCCAGCAGCCAAACAGGGGCGGCCTACGAGCAGTACTTC	CASSQTGAAYEQYF
TRBV6-1	TRBJ1-5	NA	NA	TGTGCCAGCAGTGAAGGGCGGAAGGCCAATCAGCCCCAGCATTTT	CASSEGRKANQPQHF
TRBV6-4	TRBJ2-6	NA	NA	TGTGCCAGCAGTGACTTCTCTTCAACTGGGGCCAACGTCCTGACTTTC	CASSDFSSTGANVLTF
TRBV5-1	TRBJ1-3	TRBD1	NA	TGCGCCAGCAGCTTGGTGGGACAGTCGGGGAACACCATATATTTT	CASSLVGQSGNTIYF
TRBV19	TRBJ1-2	NA	NA	TGTGCCAGTAGTATACGGGAGGGCGGCTACACCTTC	CASSIREGGYTF
TRBV5-4	TRBJ2-5	TRBD2	NA	TGTGCCAGCAGCTTCGTGGGGGGAGGGGCTAGCGAAGAGACCCAGTACTTC	CASSFVGGGASEETQYF
TRBV5-6	TRBJ2-6	NA	NA	TGTGCCAGCAGCCTGGTGGGTGGTAGCCTCTCTGGGGCCAACGTCCTGACTTTC	CASSLVGGSLSGANVLTF
TRBV7-9	TRBJ1-2	NA	NA	TGTGCCAGCAGCTTGGGGGGGCTGTACGGCTACACCTTC	CASSLGGLYGYTF
TRBV6-5	TRBJ2-5	NA	NA	TGTGCCAGCAGCCGTTCACTCGTGGGTGAGACCCAGTACTTC	CASSRSLVGETQYF
TRBV5-1	TRBJ2-5	NA	once	TGCGCCAGCAGCTCAAGCTATCGTGGGAGCCAAGAGACCCAGTACTTC	CASSSSYRGSQETQYF
TRBV4-3	TRBJ1-6	NA	NA	TGCGCCAGCACCCGGTGGTGGGGGGGCTGGTATAATTCACCCCTCCACTTT	CASTRWWGGWYNSPLHF
TRBV9	TRBJ2-3	TRBD2	NA	TGTGCCAGCAGCGCGACTAGCGGGGGGGTAGATACGCAGTATTTT	CASSATSGGVDTQYF
TRBV11-2	TRBJ1-4	TRBD1	NA	TGTGCCAGCAGCTTAGTTACAGGGGATAATGAAAAACTGTTTTTT	CASSLVTGDNEKLFF
TRBV30	TRBJ2-2	TRBD1	NA	TGTGCCTGGAGTCCGGGGACAGGGTATACCGGGGAGCTGTTTTTT	CAWSPGTGYTGELFF
TRBV7-3	TRBJ2-5	TRBD1	NA	TGTGCCAGCAGCCTAGGACAGGCAGAGACCCAGTACTTC	CASSLGQAETQYF
TRBV18	TRBJ2-5	NA	NA	TGTGCCAGCTCACGGAGTTTCGGGGAGACCCAGTACTTC	CASSRSFGETQYF
TRBV28	TRBJ2-7	TRBD1	NA	TGTGCCAGCAGTTCTCCGGGACAGGGGGCCTACGAGCAGTACTTC	CASSSPGQGAYEQYF
TRBV11-2	TRBJ2-6	NA	NA	TGTGCCAGCAGCTTAGATCGTAGTTTAGCCTGGCCCTGGGCCAACGTCCTGACTTTC	CASSLDRSLAWPWANVLTF
TRBV30	TRBJ1-5	TRBD1	NA	TGTGCCTGGAGTGTCGGACAGGGGGCGCGGGGCAATCAGCCCCAGCATTTT	CAWSVGQGARGNQPQHF
TRBV7-2	TRBJ2-1	NA	NA	TGTGCCAGCAGCTTAGTCTTGGTCCCTCGGGATGAGCAGTTCTTC	CASSLVLVPRDEQFF
TRBV2	TRBJ1-6	NA	NA	TGTGCCAGCAGTGAACCCCCTATGAGACCCCTCCACTTT	CASSEPPMRPLHF
TRBV19	TRBJ1-3	NA	NA	TGTGCCAGTAGTCTGGACACCGTCGGAGGAAACACCATATATTTT	CASSLDTVGGNTIYF
TRBV6-5	TRBJ1-1	NA	once	TGTGCCAGCAGCCGACGGAACACTGAAGCTTTCTTT	CASSRRNTEAFF
TRBV2	TRBJ2-3	TRBD2	NA	TGTGCCAGCAGTTGGAGCGGGGGTGTCAGAGATACGCAGTATTTT	CASSWSGGVRDTQYF
TRBV29-1	TRBJ2-5	NA	once	TGCAGCGTTGAAGACGGGGCCCACCCTGCGGAGACCCAGTACTTC	CSVEDGAHPAETQYF
TRBV2	TRBJ1-1	TRBD1	NA	TGTGCCAGCAGCGGGACAGGGGTGATTGAAGCTTTCTTT	CASSGTGVIEAFF
TRBV2	TRBJ1-5	NA	NA	TGTGCCAGCAGTGCCGAGGAGGGGAGCAATCAGCCCCAGCATTTT	CASSAEEGSNQPQHF
TRBV9	TRBJ2-1	TRBD2	NA	TGTGCCAGCAGCGTAGAAGGTCTAGCGGGGAATGAGCAGTTCTTC	CASSVEGLAGNEQFF
TRBV5-4	TRBJ2-3	TRBD1	NA	TGTGCCAGCAGCTCCTTGCAGGGGAACCTCACAGGGGTATACACAGATACGCAGTATTTT	CASSSLQGNLTGVYTDTQYF
TRBV10-2	TRBJ2-7	TRBD1	NA	TGCGCCAGCAGTGGGGAACAGGGGTTTGGTTACGAGCAGTACTTC	CASSGEQGFGYEQYF
TRBV19	TRBJ2-7	TRBD2	NA	TGTGCCAGTAGTATGATTATAGCGGGATCCTACGAGCAGTACTTC	CASSMIIAGSYEQYF
TRBV9	TRBJ1-1	NA	NA	TGTGCCAGCAGCGGGGGTCAGGAAGCTTTCTTT	CASSGGQEAFF
TRBV5-4	TRBJ2-5	NA	NA	TGTGCCAGCAGCCCTCGGAGCACCAAGGAGGAGACCCAGTACTTC	CASSPRSTKEETQYF
TRBV18	TRBJ2-7	NA	NA	TGTGCCAGCTCACCTGGCGCGTACGCTCACTACGAGCAGTACTTC	CASSPGAYAHYEQYF
TRBV20-1	TRBJ2-5	NA	NA	TGCAGTGCCAGCCATGGAGAGACCCAGTACTTC	CSASHGETQYF
TRBV7-2	TRBJ2-2	NA	NA	TGTGCCAGCAGCCCTTTGGAGGTCGGGGAGCTGTTTTTT	CASSPLEVGELFF